This T cell receptor beta chain is from a study of OX40 agonist ivuxolimab in advanced cancers. In the study overall: The costimulatory receptor OX40 (CD134) was targeted by ivuxolimab, a fully human IgG2 agonistic monoclonal antibody. Intravenous ivuxolimab was administered to patients every 2 weeks at six dose levels: 0.01, 0.1, 0.3, 1.5, 3 and 10 mg/kg. Among the roughly 52 dose-escalation patients, 19 had hepatocellular carcinoma, about 15 melanoma, 9 renal cell carcinoma and 9 head and neck cancer. A male proportion of 82.7% and a mean age of 60 years, ranging from about 23 to 90, were recorded for the dose-escalation cohort. Patients were allowed to have had prior anti-PD-1, anti-PD-L1 or anti-CTLA-4 therapy, and less than 45% of the dose-escalation patients had previously received checkpoint inhibitors. Partial responses were achieved by three dose-escalation patients, of whom one had hepatocellular carcinoma and two had cutaneous melanoma. The point of sequencing TCRbeta in the periphery was to test whether ivuxolimab changed TCR sequence diversity and drove clonal T-cell expansion. The monotherapy dose-escalation portion (N of about 52 patients) of the phase I ivuxolimab trial is reported in the paper.

The CDR3 spans 14 residues, from the cysteine through the phenylalanine. The DNA shown is the 42-base CDR3, in frame from base 1. V gives up 0 bases and J gives up 0 bases, and the segment between their germline ends measures 4 bases. The germline V gene gives CDR1 as SGHRS and CDR2 as YFSETQ. With respect to this clone: Its antigen is not yet known. No base quality information exists; no much larger clone differs at one position.

Findings and caveats that apply to the study as a whole: Low levels of normalized T-cell clonal expansion were also shown by some nonresponding patients. After ivuxolimab, more expanded clones were found on average in CD8+ T cells than in CD4+ T cells. In the 0.1-3.0 mg/kg groups, partial responders had among the lowest normalized peripheral clonal expansion, particularly in CD8+ T cells. At doses from 0.1 to 3.0 mg/kg, clonal expansion was seen in both CD4+ and CD8+ blood T cells between baseline and week 6. Antigen specificity was not determined for the clonally expanded peripheral T cells.

Genomic DNA was isolated from the sorted cells so that the TCRbeta CDR3 region could be sequenced. The immunoSEQ Assay was used for sequencing of TCRbeta CDR3 regions. Here the immuneACCESS table is served through TCRdb, limited to in-frame sequences with V and J called. Missing clones are a known gap in these copies; in checked studies unresolved V genes cover under half, and the rest lacks a known reason. The sample table contains 81,000 or so clones; only one count was recorded for approximately 90% of them. The biggest ten clones account for approximately 0.47% of the sample. The trial excluded patients who had a history of autoimmune disease or who were on systemic immunosuppression. In every dose cohort, peripheral blood was drawn for TCR sequencing at baseline, cycle 4 day 1, and cycle 7 day 1. Samples were obtained from an open-label, multicenter, first-in-human phase I dose-escalation trial of ivuxolimab. Adults with locally advanced or metastatic head and neck squamous cell, hepatocellular, melanoma or renal cell carcinoma were enrolled in the trial. CD4+ and CD8+ T cells were sorted separately from peripheral blood before TCR sequencing.

The V gene is TRBV5-1 and the J gene is TRBJ2-1, with an unclear D gene assignment. This clonotype was obtained from an adult with an advanced solid tumor such as melanoma, head and neck, liver or kidney cancer. The sequencing used CD4+ or CD8+ T cells sorted from blood, collected in a trial of the OX40 agonist ivuxolimab. The nucleotide sequence is given as TGCGCCAGCAGCTTGGGGATCTCCTACAATGAGCAGTTCTTC. Translated, this is CASSLGISYNEQFF.